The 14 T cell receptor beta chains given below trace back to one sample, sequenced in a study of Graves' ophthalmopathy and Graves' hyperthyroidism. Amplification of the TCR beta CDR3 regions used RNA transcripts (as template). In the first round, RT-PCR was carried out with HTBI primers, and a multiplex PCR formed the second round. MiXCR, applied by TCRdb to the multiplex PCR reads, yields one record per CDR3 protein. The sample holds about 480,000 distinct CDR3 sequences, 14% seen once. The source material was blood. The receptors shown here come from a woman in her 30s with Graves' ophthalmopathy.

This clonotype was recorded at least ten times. This CDR3 is CASSQREGIFEAFF. The CDR3, as DNA: TGTGCCAGCAGCCAACGGGAAGGCATCTTTGAAGCTTTCTTT. V gene TRBV3-1 combines with J gene TRBJ1-1; D remains ambiguous. The V gene lost 2 bases and the J gene lost 7 bases, with 14 bases spanning the gap. The germline gives CDR1 LGHDT, CDR2 YNNKEL (reference sequence). The CDR3 covers 14 residues.

The CDR3: CATKTRGISTDTQYF. CDR3 in DNA: TGTGCCACTAAAACCCGGGGGATTAGCACAGATACGCAGTATTTT. The chain has TRBV27 and TRBJ2-3, with D perhaps matching TRBD2 (6 bases). Deletions cut 10 bases from V and 0 bases from J, with 17 bases between. CDR1 MNHEY and CDR2 SMNVEV come from the germline V gene (reference sequence). CDR3 size: 15 residues.

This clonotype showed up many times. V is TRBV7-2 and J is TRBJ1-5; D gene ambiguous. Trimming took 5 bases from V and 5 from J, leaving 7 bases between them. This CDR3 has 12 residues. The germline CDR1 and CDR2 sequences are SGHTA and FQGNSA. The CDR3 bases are TGTGCCAGCAGCAATTGGTATCAGCCCCAGCATTTT. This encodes CASSNWYQPQHF.

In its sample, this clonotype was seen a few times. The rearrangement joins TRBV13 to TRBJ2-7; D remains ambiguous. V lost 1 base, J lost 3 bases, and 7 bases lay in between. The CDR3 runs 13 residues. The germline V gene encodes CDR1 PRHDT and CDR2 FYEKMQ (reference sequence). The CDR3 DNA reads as TGTGCCAGCAGCTTAGATCCTTACTACGAGCAGTACTTC. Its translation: CASSLDPYYEQYF.

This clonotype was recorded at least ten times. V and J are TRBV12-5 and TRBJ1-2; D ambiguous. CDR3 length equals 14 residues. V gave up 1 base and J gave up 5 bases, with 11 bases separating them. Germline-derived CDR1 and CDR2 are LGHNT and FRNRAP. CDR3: CASGLAPGLYGYTF. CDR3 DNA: TGTGCTAGTGGTTTGGCGCCGGGATTGTATGGCTACACCTTC.

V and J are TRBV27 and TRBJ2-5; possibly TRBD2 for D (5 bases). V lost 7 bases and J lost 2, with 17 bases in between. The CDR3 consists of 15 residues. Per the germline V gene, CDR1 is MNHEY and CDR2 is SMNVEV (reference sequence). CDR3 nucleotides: TGTGCCAGCAACATCAGCTGGAGGTTTCAAGAGACCCAGTACTTC. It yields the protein CASNISWRFQETQYF.

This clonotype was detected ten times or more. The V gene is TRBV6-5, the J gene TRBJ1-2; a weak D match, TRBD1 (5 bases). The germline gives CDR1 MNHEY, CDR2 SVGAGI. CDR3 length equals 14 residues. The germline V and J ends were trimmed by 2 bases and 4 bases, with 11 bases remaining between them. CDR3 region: CASSYDSGSYGYTF. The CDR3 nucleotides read TGTGCCAGCAGTTACGACAGCGGGTCCTATGGCTACACCTTC.

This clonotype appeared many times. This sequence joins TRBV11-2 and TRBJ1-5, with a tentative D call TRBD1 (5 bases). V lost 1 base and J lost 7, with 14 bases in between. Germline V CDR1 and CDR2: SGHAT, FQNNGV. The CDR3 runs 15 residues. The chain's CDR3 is CASSLGRVAGQPQHF. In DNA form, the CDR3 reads TGTGCCAGCAGCTTAGGGAGGGTTGCAGGGCAGCCCCAGCATTTT. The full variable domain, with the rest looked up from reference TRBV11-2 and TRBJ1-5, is EAGVAQSPRYKIIEKRQSVAFWCNPISGHATLYWYQQILGQGPKLLIQFQNNGVVDDSQLPKDRFSAERLKGVDSTLKIQPAKLEDSAVYLCASSLGRVAGQPQHFGDGTRLSIL.

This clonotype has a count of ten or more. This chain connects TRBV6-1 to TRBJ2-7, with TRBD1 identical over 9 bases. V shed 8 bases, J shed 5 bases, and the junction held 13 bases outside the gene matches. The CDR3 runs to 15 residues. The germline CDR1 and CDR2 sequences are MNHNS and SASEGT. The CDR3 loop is CASSRQGQGGNEQYF. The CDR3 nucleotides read TGTGCCAGCTCCCGCCAGGGACAGGGTGGAAACGAGCAGTACTTC.

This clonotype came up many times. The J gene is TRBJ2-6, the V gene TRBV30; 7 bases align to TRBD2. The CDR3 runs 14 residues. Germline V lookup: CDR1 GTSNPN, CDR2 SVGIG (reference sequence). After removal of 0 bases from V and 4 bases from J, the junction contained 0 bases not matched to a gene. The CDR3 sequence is CAWSVGGGANVLTF. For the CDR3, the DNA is TGTGCCTGGAGTGTCGGGGGGGGGGCCAACGTCCTGACTTTC.

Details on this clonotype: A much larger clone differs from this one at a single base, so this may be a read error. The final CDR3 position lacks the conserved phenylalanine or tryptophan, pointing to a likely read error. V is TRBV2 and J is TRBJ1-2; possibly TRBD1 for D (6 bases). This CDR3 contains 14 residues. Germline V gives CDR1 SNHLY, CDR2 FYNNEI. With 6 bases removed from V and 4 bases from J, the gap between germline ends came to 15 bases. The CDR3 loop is CASSQKQGSYGYTV. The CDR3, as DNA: TGTGCCAGCAGCCAAAAACAGGGAAGCTATGGCTACACCGTC.

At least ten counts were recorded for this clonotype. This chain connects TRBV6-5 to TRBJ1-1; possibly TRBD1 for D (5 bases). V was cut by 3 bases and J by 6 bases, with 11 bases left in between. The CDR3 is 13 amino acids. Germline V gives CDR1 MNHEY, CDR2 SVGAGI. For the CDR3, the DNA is TGTGCCAGCAGTTATCGCAGGGTAGCTGAAGCTTTCTTT. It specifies CASSYRRVAEAFF.

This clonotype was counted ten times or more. The CDR3 protein is CASTISTGFNYGYTF. CDR3 bases: TGTGCCAGCACTATTTCGACAGGATTTAACTATGGCTACACCTTC. The genes are TRBV12-3 or TRBV12-4 and TRBJ1-2, with TRBD1 as a possible D gene (6 bases). This CDR3 has 15 amino acids. V lost 7 bases and J lost 1, with 16 bases in between.

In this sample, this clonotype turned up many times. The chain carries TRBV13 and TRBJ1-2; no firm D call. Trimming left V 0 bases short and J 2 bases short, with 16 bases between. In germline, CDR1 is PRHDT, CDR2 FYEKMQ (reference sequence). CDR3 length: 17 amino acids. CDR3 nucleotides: TGTGCCAGCAGCTTAGGGGCACTTCAAGGAGGGAACTATGGCTACACCTTC. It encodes CASSLGALQGGNYGYTF.